Presented here are 23 T cell receptor beta chains from one specimen sequenced in a study of technical replicates of blood from a few donors. Sequencing was performed with immunoSEQ multiplex PCR; in TCRdb, only in-frame clones are kept and a portion is missing. The sample consists of around 57,000 clones, around 94% of them appearing once. Sequencing was performed on T cells isolated from PBMCs. The receptors shown here come from a human donor in good health.

The genes are TRBV5-6 and TRBJ1-1; D call uncertain. This CDR3 comprises 13 residues. Germline V gives CDR1 SGHDT, CDR2 YYEEEE. Trimming removed 0 bases at V and 4 bases at J, with 7 bases between. The chain's CDR3 is CASSLVSGTEAFF. The CDR3, as DNA: TGTGCCAGCAGCTTGGTTAGTGGCACTGAAGCTTTCTTT.

V and J are TRBV18 and TRBJ2-7; the match to TRBD1 covers 9 bases. The J segment lost 9 bases and the V segment lost 7 bases, leaving 7 bases of the junction unmatched. Germline V gene lookup returns CDR1 KGHSH and CDR2 LQKENI. This CDR3 region has 12 residues. The CDR3 DNA reads as TGTGCCAGCTTGGTCCCGGGACAGGGGCAGTACTTC. Encoded protein: CASLVPGQGQYF.

The chain employs TRBV11-3 and TRBJ1-1; 7 bases are shared with TRBD1. CDR3 size: 15 residues. Germline V gene sequence: CDR1 SGHNT, CDR2 YENEEA. V lost 5 bases to trimming and J lost 4 bases; unmatched junction nucleotides: 10. The CDR3 is CASSPRQGSSTEAFF. The CDR3 region has the DNA TGTGCCAGCAGCCCACGACAGGGTTCTAGCACTGAAGCTTTCTTT.

The CDR3 DNA is TGCGCCAGCAGATGCCGGGACAGGGGACTTGAAGCTTTCTTT. Its translation is CASRCRDRGLEAFF. The chain combines TRBV10-1 with TRBJ1-1; 10 bases fit TRBD1. The V segment lost 6 bases and the J segment 7 bases; nucleotides outside the gene matches: 8. Germline V lookup: CDR1 WNHNN, CDR2 SYGVQD (reference sequence). This CDR3 spans 14 amino acids.

V gene TRBV5-1 combines with J gene TRBJ2-5, with 7 bases identical to TRBD1. Trimming cost V 0 bases and J 2 bases; bases outside gene matches: 4. The germline V gene encodes CDR1 SGHRS and CDR2 YFSETQ. CDR3 size: 15 residues. The DNA for the CDR3 is TGCGCCAGCAGCTTGGCTGACAGGGCTCAAGAGACCCAGTACTTC. Translated: CASSLADRAQETQYF.

The J gene is TRBJ1-5, the V gene TRBV7-8; 8 positions match TRBD1. Trimming took 7 bases from V and 0 from J; bases not matched to a gene: 14. The CDR3 runs to 18 residues. Per germline, CDR1 SGHVS and CDR2 FQNEAQ. The CDR3 DNA sequence: TGTGCCAGCACTCTCCAGACAGGGGCGTTTTATAGCAATCAGCCCCAGCATTTT. This sequence encodes CASTLQTGAFYSNQPQHF.

This clone showed up just once. V usage is TRBV6-5 and J usage is TRBJ2-7; possibly TRBD1 for D (5 bases). The CDR3 length is 14 residues. V was cut by 0 bases and J by 3 bases, with 9 bases left in between. Germline V CDR1 and CDR2: MNHEY, SVGAGI. The CDR3 is CASSYSTVIYEQYF. In nucleotides, the CDR3 is TGTGCCAGCAGTTACTCGACAGTTATCTACGAGCAGTACTTC.

This chain connects TRBV5-4 to TRBJ2-7; maybe TRBD1 (7 bases). Trimming pared 3 bases from V and 3 bases from J, leaving 13 bases between. The CDR3 is 14 amino acids. Germline assignment: CDR1 SGHNT and CDR2 YYREEE (reference sequence). CDR3 bases: TGTGCCAGCAGCTGGGGGGACAGAAACTACGAGCAGTACTTC. Amino acid sequence: CASSWGDRNYEQYF.

The table lists this clone with a count of one. V gene TRBV9 combines with J gene TRBJ1-6; 12 positions agree with TRBD1. Germline V gene sequence: CDR1 SGDLS, CDR2 YYNGEE. V was pared by 3 bases and J by 5 bases, with 9 bases of the junction left unmatched. This CDR3 has 18 residues. CDR3 nucleotide sequence: TGTGCCAGCAGCGCATCCGGGACAGGGGGCTGGGATAATTCACCCCTCCACTTT. Translated, it gives CASSASGTGGWDNSPLHF.

The chain employs TRBV11-3 and TRBJ1-1; D might be TRBD1 (6 bases). This CDR3 has 14 residues. The germline V gene has CDR1 SGHNT and CDR2 YENEEA. V lost 5 bases, J lost 3 bases, and 13 bases lay in between. DNA of the CDR3: TGTGCCAGCAGCCCCTTCAGGGGAGACACTGAAGCTTTCTTT. It is translated as CASSPFRGDTEAFF.

The V gene is TRBV11-2, the J gene TRBJ1-4; possible D gene TRBD1, 5 bases. CDR3 length: 14 residues. CDR1 and CDR2 (germline): SGHAT, FQNNGV. Trimming shortened V by 2 bases and J by 11 bases, and 15 bases separated the two germline ends. CDR3 coding DNA: TGTGCCAGCAGCTTATATCAAGGGGCCGAGAAACTGTTTTTT. Translating it yields CASSLYQGAEKLFF.

This clone has a single count. This rearrangement joins TRBV7-9 to TRBJ2-7, with 8 positions matching TRBD2. The CDR3 has 16 residues. The V gene's germline CDR1 is SEHNR and CDR2 FQNEAQ (reference sequence). J gave up 0 bases and V 3 bases, and 7 bases lay outside the gene matches. CDR3 bases: TGTGCCAGCAGCTTCGGGGGGGGGCTTAGCTCCTACGAGCAGTACTTC. Amino acid sequence: CASSFGGGLSSYEQYF.

This chain links TRBV6-5 with TRBJ2-2; 8 nucleotides line up with TRBD1. The CDR3 length is 16 residues. The junction had 5 bases not matched to a gene; V was cut back by 1 base and J by 4 bases. Germline CDR1 MNHEY, CDR2 SVGAGI. The CDR3 DNA is TGTGCCAGCAGTTACTTTGGGACAGGCCTCACCGGGGAGCTGTTTTTT. Translating gives CASSYFGTGLTGELFF.

The chain uses TRBV7-9 and TRBJ2-7; TRBD2 aligns across 7 bases. The V gene's germline CDR1 is SEHNR and CDR2 FQNEAQ (reference sequence). V shed 6 bases and J 3 bases; nucleotides not matched to a gene: 17. The CDR3 spans 17 residues. CDR3 DNA sequence: TGTGCCAGCAGACCGGAGGGGTGGCTAGCGGATAACTACGAGCAGTACTTC. Residues: CASRPEGWLADNYEQYF.

This chain connects TRBV11-2 to TRBJ2-7, with unresolved D. The CDR3 loop spans 11 amino acids. Trimming left V 4 bases short and J 3 bases short, with 4 bases between. The germline V gene has CDR1 SGHAT and CDR2 FQNNGV. The CDR3, as DNA: TGTGCCAGCAGCTCTTACTACGAGCAGTACTTC. Protein sequence: CASSSYYEQYF. The full variable domain, its missing parts supplied by reference TRBV11-2 and TRBJ2-7, is EAGVAQSPRYKIIEKRQSVAFWCNPISGHATLYWYQQILGQGPKLLIQFQNNGVVDDSQLPKDRFSAERLKGVDSTLKIQPAKLEDSAVYLCASSSYYEQYFGPGTRLTVT.

The chain links TRBV7-9 to TRBJ1-1; D perhaps matches TRBD1 (6 bases). V was cut by 4 bases and J by 11 bases, with 23 bases left in between. CDR3 size: 15 residues. Germline V CDR1 and CDR2: SEHNR, FQNEAQ (reference sequence). DNA of the CDR3: TGTGCCAGCAGCTCCTACCTTACTCAAGGGGGGGTCGCTTTCTTT. This gives the protein CASSSYLTQGGVAFF.

This clone was found once. This sequence joins TRBV5-4 and TRBJ2-3, with 11 bases matching TRBD2. CDR1 SGHNT and CDR2 YYREEE come from the germline V gene (reference sequence). V dropped 0 bases and J dropped 4; count of bases not matched to a gene: 10. The CDR3 totals 18 residues. The CDR3 loop reads CASSLGGALAGVADTQYF. The CDR3 DNA follows: TGTGCCAGCAGCTTGGGGGGGGCACTAGCGGGAGTGGCAGATACGCAGTATTTT.

The chain is built from TRBV11-3 and TRBJ2-7; 7 nucleotides agree with TRBD1. The ends lost 5 bases at V and 4 bases at J; junction bases unmatched: 5. The CDR3 loop spans 13 amino acids. Germline V gene sequence: CDR1 SGHNT, CDR2 YENEEA. The CDR3 here is CASSRGQSYEQYF. The CDR3 DNA reads TGTGCCAGCAGCAGGGGACAGTCTTACGAGCAGTACTTC. The variable domain in full, with the rest retrieved from reference TRBV11-3 and TRBJ2-7, is EAGVVQSPRYKIIEKKQPVAFWCNPISGHNTLYWYLQNLGQGPELLIRYENEEAVDDSQLPKDRFSAERLKGVDSTLKIQPAELGDSAVYLCASSRGQSYEQYFGPGTRLTVT.

The rearrangement links TRBV10-2 to TRBJ2-1; possibly TRBD1 for D (6 bases). The CDR3 totals 18 residues. Germline V gives CDR1 WSHSY, CDR2 SAAADI. The V and J ends lost 0 bases and 2 bases respectively, with 17 bases between them. The CDR3 loop is CASSESKPTGSPYNEQFF. CDR3 coding DNA: TGCGCCAGCAGTGAGTCGAAACCTACAGGGAGCCCCTACAATGAGCAGTTCTTC.

This chain joins TRBV5-1 and TRBJ1-1, with TRBD1 matching over 7 bases. Germline values: CDR1 SGHRS, CDR2 YFSETQ. This CDR3 is 14 amino acids long. V was clipped by 2 bases and J by 2 bases; unmatched bases: 3. CDR3 nucleotide sequence: TGCGCCAGCAGCTTCCGGGACAGTAACACTGAAGCTTTCTTT. Its translation is CASSFRDSNTEAFF.

The chain is built from TRBV5-4 and TRBJ2-7, with 8 bases fitting TRBD1. V lost 0 bases, J lost 3 bases, and 2 bases stayed unmatched. The germline CDR1 and CDR2 sequences are SGHNT and YYREEE (reference sequence). The CDR3 consists of 14 residues. The CDR3 here is CASSLGQGYYEQYF. The CDR3 DNA reads TGTGCCAGCAGCTTGGGACAGGGGTACTACGAGCAGTACTTC.

The chain carries TRBV5-1 and TRBJ2-7; 8 bases align to TRBD1. This CDR3 is 16 amino acids long. Germline assignment: CDR1 SGHRS and CDR2 YFSETQ. V was clipped by 4 bases and J by 4 bases; unmatched bases: 13. CDR3: CASSSPGWDRSYEQYF. The CDR3 DNA reads TGCGCCAGCAGCAGCCCGGGGTGGGACAGGAGTTACGAGCAGTACTTC.

The V call is TRBV14, the J call TRBJ2-5; no definite D call. The CDR3 is 14 amino acids. Deletions cut 2 bases from V and 1 base from J, with 8 bases between. Germline-derived CDR1 and CDR2 are SGHDN and FVKESK. The CDR3 loop is CASSQQQIQETQYF. DNA of the CDR3: TGTGCCAGCAGCCAACAACAGATCCAAGAGACCCAGTACTTC.